Below are 2 T cell receptor beta chains sequenced from a single sample in a study of blood T cell repertoires in COVID-19. Produced via immunoSEQ multiplex PCR; TCRdb's table is partial and in-frame only. The sample records roughly 200,000 clones, 60% to 85% being singletons. The sequencing input was peripheral blood. These TCRs come from a woman in her forties or fifties with active or convalescent COVID-19.

The genes are TRBV28 and TRBJ1-2; 7 bases line up with TRBD1. This CDR3 comprises 12 residues. Germline V gene data show CDR1 as MDHEN and CDR2 as SYDVKM. Losses at the gene ends were 5 bases for V and 3 bases for J; bases not matched to a gene: 0. CDR3 nucleotides: TGTGCCAGCAGTCAGGGGGACTATGGCTACACCTTC. It translates to CASSQGDYGYTF.

This clone has a handful of counts. The chain has TRBV19 and TRBJ1-5, with TRBD1 matching over 8 bases. Germline CDR1 is LNHDA and CDR2 is SQIVND (reference sequence). CDR3 length: 15 amino acids. The trim removed 4 bases at V and 6 bases at J, leaving 8 bases unmatched. The CDR3 reads CASSRVRGQGQPQHF. CDR3 DNA sequence: TGTGCCAGTAGTAGGGTCAGGGGGCAAGGTCAGCCCCAGCATTTT.